The rows below give T cell receptor beta chains drawn from one sample of a study of cytomegalovirus exposure and HLA in healthy donors. Sequencing used immunoSEQ multiplex PCR; TCRdb keeps in-frame clones, though not all of them. Of some 130,000 clones in the sample, around three quarters were seen once. The sequencing input was PBMCs. All receptors come from a man between 25 and 39 years old in good health. The CDR3 runs from the conserved cysteine through the conserved F or W. Fields, in order: D gene, clone size, V gene, J gene, CDR3 protein, CDR3 DNA. D genes are given only for firm matches. Only some rows state a clone size, as once, few, many or a class for expanded clones.

d_call: -; clone_size: once; v_call: TRBV5-1; j_call: TRBJ1-1; cdr3_aa: CASSLRGRNTEAFF; cdr3_nt: TGCGCCAGCAGCTTAAGGGGGAGGAACACTGAAGCTTTCTTT
d_call: -; clone_size: -; v_call: TRBV29-1; j_call: TRBJ2-7; cdr3_aa: CSVLSSGLEGEQYF; cdr3_nt: TGCAGCGTCCTCTCCTCGGGGTTGGAGGGCGAGCAGTACTTC
d_call: TRBD1; clone_size: -; v_call: TRBV19; j_call: TRBJ2-3; cdr3_aa: CASRLGTGERDTQYF; cdr3_nt: TGTGCCAGCCGCCTCGGGACAGGGGAGAGGGATACGCAGTATTTT
d_call: -; clone_size: -; v_call: TRBV25-1; j_call: TRBJ2-4; cdr3_aa: CASRGPLSPMSAKNIQYF; cdr3_nt: TGTGCCAGCAGGGGGCCCCTCTCCCCGATGTCAGCCAAAAACATTCAGTACTTC
d_call: TRBD2; clone_size: -; v_call: TRBV30; j_call: TRBJ2-3; cdr3_aa: CAWTSGHTDTQYF; cdr3_nt: TGTGCCTGGACTAGCGGCCACACAGATACGCAGTATTTT
d_call: -; clone_size: -; v_call: TRBV6-5; j_call: TRBJ2-7; cdr3_aa: CASRGGLGYEQYF; cdr3_nt: TGTGCCAGCAGGGGGGGACTGGGGTACGAGCAGTACTTC
d_call: -; clone_size: -; v_call: TRBV4-1; j_call: TRBJ2-2; cdr3_aa: CASSRVARTTFSGELFF; cdr3_nt: TGCGCCAGCAGCCGGGTCGCCCGAACGACATTCTCCGGGGAGCTGTTTTTT
d_call: -; clone_size: -; v_call: TRBV27; j_call: TRBJ2-3; cdr3_aa: CASKLYTGDTQYF; cdr3_nt: TGTGCCAGCAAATTATATACAGGAGATACGCAGTATTTT
d_call: TRBD1; clone_size: -; v_call: TRBV19; j_call: TRBJ2-7; cdr3_aa: CASSRGQGSSYEQYF; cdr3_nt: TGTGCCAGTAGTAGGGGACAGGGGAGCTCCTACGAGCAGTACTTC
d_call: -; clone_size: -; v_call: TRBV9; j_call: TRBJ2-1; cdr3_aa: CASSVLAYSYNEQFF; cdr3_nt: TGTGCCAGCAGCGTTTTAGCCTACTCCTACAATGAGCAGTTCTTC